These 29 T cell receptor beta chains originate from one sample sequenced in a study of blood T cells in healthy people across ages. The second PCR ran roughly 6 to 12 cycles with a sample-barcoded 5' primer and J-beta primers. TCRdb used MiXCR to reprocess the 5' RACE reads, holding one entry per CDR3 protein. The sample shows 550,000 to 700,000 distinct CDR3 sequences, 27% of them seen only once. The specimen was blood. Receptor source: a woman in her seventies in good health.

This clonotype came up a few times. The J gene is TRBJ2-3, the V gene TRBV9, with 10 bases that match TRBD2. Germline values: CDR1 SGDLS, CDR2 YYNGEE. V shed 2 bases, J shed 0 bases, and the junction held 0 bases outside the gene matches. The CDR3 is 15 residues long. CDR3 protein: CASSVSGGSTDTQYF. The CDR3 DNA follows: TGTGCCAGCAGCGTTAGCGGGGGGAGCACAGATACGCAGTATTTT.

The V gene is TRBV29-1, the J gene TRBJ1-5, with a weak D call TRBD1 (5 bases). The CDR3 runs to 14 residues. Germline V gene sequence: CDR1 SQVTM, CDR2 ANQGSEA. The V end was cut by 5 bases, the J end by 11 bases, with 22 bases between. The CDR3 nucleotides read TGCAGCGTTTCCTCCGGGACCGCCGGGTTCGCCCAGCATTTT. It is translated as CSVSSGTAGFAQHF.

There are many counts of this clonotype. The rearrangement joins TRBV7-9 to TRBJ1-2; D gene uncertain. The CDR3 extends over 12 amino acids. Germline lookup yields CDR1 SEHNR and CDR2 FQNEAQ (reference sequence). V was pared by 2 bases and J by 0 bases, with 1 base between. In DNA form, the CDR3 reads TGTGCCAGCAGCTTAACTAACTATGGCTACACCTTC. It yields the protein CASSLTNYGYTF.

The J gene is TRBJ1-1, the V gene TRBV19; no firm D call. V was trimmed by 5 bases and J by 0 bases, leaving 13 bases between them. Germline assignment: CDR1 LNHDA and CDR2 SQIVND (reference sequence). CDR3 length: 15 residues. CDR3 nucleotides: TGTGCCAGTAGTTACCAGTTGCGGTTGAACACTGAAGCTTTCTTT. It specifies CASSYQLRLNTEAFF. Based on the CDR3 plus reference TRBV19 and TRBJ1-1, the full variable domain is DGGITQSPKYLFRKEGQNVTLSCEQNLNHDAMYWYRQDPGQGLRLIYYSQIVNDFQKGDIAEGYSVSREKKESFPLTVTSAQKNPTAFYLCASSYQLRLNTEAFFGQGTRLTVV.

This clonotype came up a few times. At one end, the junction sequence differs from germline, possibly due to a read error. V and J are TRBV7-7 and TRBJ1-4; D uncertain. The CDR3 totals 13 residues. Germline V gives CDR1 SSHAT, CDR2 FNYEAQ (reference sequence). The CDR3 is CASSPGPSEKLFF. CDR3 DNA: TGTGCTAGCAGCCCCGGACCCTCGGAAAAACTGTTTTTT.

The chain combines TRBV4-2 with TRBJ1-2; D ambiguous. Looked up from germline, CDR1 is LGHNA and CDR2 is YNFKEQ. Trimming pared 1 base from V and 0 bases from J, leaving 6 bases between. The CDR3 length is 14 residues. CDR3 amino acids: CASSQVATNYGYTF. The CDR3 DNA reads as TGTGCCAGCAGCCAAGTCGCAACTAACTATGGCTACACCTTC.

This clonotype has more than one count but fewer than ten. The chain joins TRBV5-1 to TRBJ2-3; D gene unclear. The CDR3 spans 14 residues. Trimming stripped 2 bases from V and 4 bases from J, with 11 bases between. Germline V gene sequence: CDR1 SGHRS, CDR2 YFSETQ. Here the CDR3 DNA reads TGCGCCAGCAGCTTTAGTGAAGCGTCAGATACGCAGTATTTT. Translating it yields CASSFSEASDTQYF. The full variable domain, with the rest looked up from reference TRBV5-1 and TRBJ2-3, is KAGVTQTPRYLIKTRGQQVTLSCSPISGHRSVSWYQQTPGQGLQFLFEYFSETQRNKGNFPGRFSGRQFSNSRSEMNVSTLELGDSALYLCASSFSEASDTQYFGPGTRLTVL.

This clonotype has just a few counts. The chain combines TRBV6-5 with TRBJ1-2; no firm D call. Trimming took 7 bases from V and 4 from J, leaving 16 bases between them. CDR3 length equals 14 residues. Per the germline V gene, CDR1 is MNHEY and CDR2 is SVGAGI. The CDR3, as DNA: TGTGCCAGCAAACAGTCAGGCGTTAGCTATGGCTACACCTTC. Translation: CASKQSGVSYGYTF.

The chain links TRBV28 to TRBJ2-5; 8 bases are a match to TRBD1. The J call may not be correct, given that the DNA end is closer to TRBJ2-7. Per germline, CDR1 MDHEN and CDR2 SYDVKM. The CDR3 has 12 amino acids. The DNA for the CDR3 is TGTGCCAGCACGACAGGGGCCTACGAGCAGTACTTC. As protein: CASTTGAYEQYF.

The gene calls are TRBV20-1 and TRBJ2-5; the match to TRBD2 covers 7 bases. CDR1 is DFQATT and CDR2 is SNEGSKA in the germline V gene (reference sequence). Trimming at V came to 0 bases and at J to 3 bases, leaving 7 bases not matched to a gene. The CDR3 covers 15 residues. CDR3 DNA: TGCAGTGCTAGAGATCTCGGGACTAATAAAGAGACCCAGTACTTC. Its protein product is CSARDLGTNKETQYF.

This chain uses TRBV20-1 with TRBJ2-1, with D tentatively TRBD2 (6 bases). The assigned J gene may be wrong: the sequence end matches TRBJ2-5 better. The CDR3 runs to 11 residues. CDR1 and CDR2 from the germline V gene are DFQATT and SNEGSKA (reference sequence). DNA of the CDR3: TGCAGTGCTCTCGGGAGAGAGACCCAGTACTTC. Protein product: CSALGRETQYF.

The CDR3 region has the DNA TGCGCCAGCAGCCAAGAGGGGGGGGTACAGCCCCAGCATTTT. This sequence encodes CASSQEGGVQPQHF. The chain carries TRBV4-1 and TRBJ1-5, with D maybe TRBD1 (5 bases). The CDR3 loop spans 14 amino acids. Germline-derived CDR1 and CDR2 are MGHRA and YSYEKL. Trimming left V 0 bases short and J 7 bases short, with 10 bases between.

J is TRBJ2-5 and V is TRBV7-8; 9 bases match TRBD1. The J call is in doubt because the DNA end fits TRBJ2-1 better. Germline values: CDR1 SGHVS, CDR2 FQNEAQ. CDR3 size: 14 residues. The CDR3 here is CASSYYRGQGEQFF. CDR3 bases: TGTGCCAGCAGCTATTACAGGGGGCAAGGTGAGCAGTTCTTC.

V usage is TRBV7-9 and J usage is TRBJ2-7, with D possibly TRBD1 on 6 matching bases. Trimming stripped 10 bases from V and 5 bases from J, with 18 bases between. This CDR3 region has 13 residues. Germline V lookup: CDR1 SEHNR, CDR2 FQNEAQ (reference sequence). In nucleotides, the CDR3 is TGTGCCACCCAGAGGGGACAAGTCGACGAGCAGTACTTC. This translates into CATQRGQVDEQYF.

This clonotype was counted a few times. The rearrangement joins TRBV10-2 to TRBJ2-1, with 11 bases fitting TRBD2. The V segment lost 4 bases and the J segment 6 bases; nucleotides outside the gene matches: 5. The CDR3 has 15 residues. CDR1 is WSHSY, CDR2 SAAADI, per germline. CDR3 region: CASSGLAGKGNEQFF. The CDR3, as DNA: TGCGCCAGCAGTGGACTAGCGGGGAAGGGCAATGAGCAGTTCTTC.

A word on this clonotype: Germline and junction disagree at one end, which may indicate a read error. The V call is TRBV5-1, the J call TRBJ2-3; 9 bases agree with TRBD2. This CDR3 contains 15 residues. Germline V gene sequence: CDR1 SGHRS, CDR2 YFSETQ. CDR3 sequence (DNA): TGCACCAGCAGCTTGGCTAGCGGGGGCACAGATACGCAGTATTTT. The encoded protein is CTSSLASGGTDTQYF.

This clonotype was seen a handful of times. This chain joins TRBV7-2 and TRBJ2-1; D possibly uses TRBD1 or TRBD2 (6 bases each). The CDR3 totals 14 residues. Per germline, CDR1 SGHTA and CDR2 FQGNSA. Trimming stripped 9 bases from V and 2 bases from J, with 14 bases between. The CDR3 DNA follows: TGTGCCAGTAGGTGGGGGGCGACCTACAATGAGCAGTTCTTC. It is translated as CASRWGATYNEQFF.

In this sample, this clonotype turned up a few times. The rearrangement links TRBV5-1 to TRBJ1-2; 9 bases agree with TRBD1. This CDR3 contains 14 residues. In germline, CDR1 is SGHRS, CDR2 YFSETQ. Unmatched junction bases numbered 9, after V lost 6 bases and J lost 6 bases. Written as DNA, the CDR3 is TGCGCCAGCACCCGAGGGACAGGGCGGGATGGCTACACCTTC. Translating it yields CASTRGTGRDGYTF.

This chain connects TRBV7-2 to TRBJ2-7; D is unclear. Germline V gene lookup returns CDR1 SGHTA and CDR2 FQGNSA. Between the trimmed V and J ends, which lost 5 bases and 3 bases, there was a span of 11 bases. There are 13 residues in the CDR3. CDR3 residues: CASSAQNFYEQYF. The DNA of the CDR3 is TGTGCCAGCAGCGCGCAAAACTTCTACGAGCAGTACTTC.

The rearrangement uses TRBV28 and TRBJ2-1; 7 positions match TRBD2. In germline, CDR1 is MDHEN, CDR2 SYDVKM. CDR3 length equals 15 residues. With 4 bases clipped from V and 0 bases from J, the junction kept 3 bases outside the gene matches. CDR3 DNA sequence: TGTGCCAGCAGTTCAGCGGGGAACTCCTACAATGAGCAGTTCTTC. It translates to CASSSAGNSYNEQFF.

This chain connects TRBV7-2 to TRBJ2-5, with TRBD2 matching 7 bases. Germline values: CDR1 SGHTA, CDR2 FQGNSA. CDR3 size: 13 residues. The trim removed 11 bases at V and 3 bases at J, leaving 9 bases unmatched. CDR3 sequence reads: CASRGGEKETQYF. In DNA, the CDR3 is TGTGCCTCTCGCGGGGGAGAAAAAGAGACCCAGTACTTC. Combining the CDR3 with reference TRBV7-2 and TRBJ2-5 gives the whole variable domain GAGVSQSPSNKVTEKGKDVELRCDPISGHTALYWYRQSLGQGLEFLIYFQGNSAPDKSGLPSDRFSAERTGGSVSTLTIQRTQQEDSAVYLCASRGGEKETQYFGPGTRLLVL.

The chain recombines TRBV18 with TRBJ2-7, with D possibly being TRBD1 (6 bases). The CDR3 has 14 residues. From germline, CDR1 is KGHSH and CDR2 LQKENI. Trimming took 5 bases from V and 1 from J, leaving 12 bases between them. CDR3 sequence: CASSSKGGSYEQYF. Written as DNA, the CDR3 is TGTGCCAGCTCATCAAAAGGGGGATCCTACGAGCAGTACTTC. Combining the CDR3 with reference TRBV18 and TRBJ2-7 gives the whole variable domain NAGVMQNPRHLVRRRGQEARLRCSPMKGHSHVYWYRQLPEEGLKFMVYLQKENIIDESGMPKERFSAEFPKEGPSILRIQQVVRGDSAAYFCASSSKGGSYEQYFGPGTRLTVT.

The chain recombines TRBV25-1 with TRBJ2-1, with a tentative D call TRBD2 (7 bases). The germline CDR1 and CDR2 sequences are MGHDK and SYGVNS. This CDR3 is 16 amino acids long. V lost 5 bases to trimming and J lost 2 bases, with 16 bases between them. The CDR3 region has the DNA TGTGCCAGCAGTTCCTTATGGGGGGGCCCCTACAATGAGCAGTTCTTC. Translation gives CASSSLWGGPYNEQFF. The full variable domain, in which reference TRBV25-1 and TRBJ2-1 provide the parts outside the CDR3, is EADIYQTPRYLVIGTGKKITLECSQTMGHDKMYWYQQDPGMELHLIHYSYGVNSTEKGDLSSESTVSRIRTEHFPLTLESARPSHTSQYLCASSSLWGGPYNEQFFGPGTRLTVL.

J is TRBJ2-1 and V is TRBV6-2 or TRBV6-3; D gene unclear. Germline assignment: CDR1 MNHEY and CDR2 SVGEGT. This CDR3 spans 11 amino acids. Trimming removed 8 bases from V and 5 bases from J, with 7 bases in between. In DNA, the CDR3 is TGTGCCAGCTCATACCACAATGAGCAGTTCTTC. Its translation is CASSYHNEQFF.

This clonotype has a handful of counts. The chain has TRBV7-2 and TRBJ2-5; no firm D call. V lost 0 bases to trimming and J lost 7 bases, with 9 bases between them. The germline CDR1 and CDR2 sequences are SGHTA and FQGNSA. CDR3 length equals 13 residues. CDR3 region: CASSLALAGTQYF. The CDR3 nucleotides read TGTGCCAGCAGCTTAGCCCTCGCTGGGACCCAGTACTTC. Complete variable domain (other parts from reference TRBV7-2 and TRBJ2-5): GAGVSQSPSNKVTEKGKDVELRCDPISGHTALYWYRQSLGQGLEFLIYFQGNSAPDKSGLPSDRFSAERTGGSVSTLTIQRTQQEDSAVYLCASSLALAGTQYFGPGTRLLVL.

In its sample, this clonotype was seen a few times. The chain uses TRBV20-1 and TRBJ1-4; possible D gene TRBD1, 6 bases. The germline gives CDR1 DFQATT, CDR2 SNEGSKA (reference sequence). This CDR3 comprises 15 residues. The V end lost 0 bases, the J end lost 4 bases, and 12 bases lay between the germline ends. CDR3 in amino acids: CSARDLAGDNEKLFF. The CDR3, as DNA: TGCAGTGCTAGAGATCTTGCAGGGGATAATGAAAAACTGTTTTTT.

In DNA form, the CDR3 reads TGCAGCGTTCAAGGACTAGCGGGTGGCACAGATACGCAGTATTTT. The encoded protein is CSVQGLAGGTDTQYF. The chain recombines TRBV29-1 with TRBJ2-3; 11 bases are a match to TRBD2. Looked up from germline, CDR1 is SQVTM and CDR2 is ANQGSEA. The CDR3 is 15 residues long. Trimming took 5 bases from V and 1 from J; bases not matched to a gene: 5.

The chain combines TRBV6-5 with TRBJ1-2; 7 nucleotides match TRBD1. In germline, CDR1 is MNHEY, CDR2 SVGAGI. After removal of 5 bases from V and 4 bases from J, the junction contained 7 bases not matched to a gene. The CDR3 is 14 residues long. The CDR3 DNA reads as TGTGCCAGCAGTCGAAAAGGGACAGTCTATGGCTACACCTTC. Translated, it gives CASSRKGTVYGYTF.

This clonotype has more than one count but fewer than ten. The chain has TRBV5-1 and TRBJ2-5; 8 nucleotides align to TRBD1. Germline-derived CDR1 and CDR2 are SGHRS and YFSETQ. The CDR3 extends over 14 amino acids. Trimming removed 4 bases from V and 2 bases from J; junction bases left unmatched: 4. CDR3 loop: CASSANRGQETQYF. As DNA, the CDR3 is TGCGCCAGCAGCGCCAACAGGGGGCAAGAGACCCAGTACTTC.